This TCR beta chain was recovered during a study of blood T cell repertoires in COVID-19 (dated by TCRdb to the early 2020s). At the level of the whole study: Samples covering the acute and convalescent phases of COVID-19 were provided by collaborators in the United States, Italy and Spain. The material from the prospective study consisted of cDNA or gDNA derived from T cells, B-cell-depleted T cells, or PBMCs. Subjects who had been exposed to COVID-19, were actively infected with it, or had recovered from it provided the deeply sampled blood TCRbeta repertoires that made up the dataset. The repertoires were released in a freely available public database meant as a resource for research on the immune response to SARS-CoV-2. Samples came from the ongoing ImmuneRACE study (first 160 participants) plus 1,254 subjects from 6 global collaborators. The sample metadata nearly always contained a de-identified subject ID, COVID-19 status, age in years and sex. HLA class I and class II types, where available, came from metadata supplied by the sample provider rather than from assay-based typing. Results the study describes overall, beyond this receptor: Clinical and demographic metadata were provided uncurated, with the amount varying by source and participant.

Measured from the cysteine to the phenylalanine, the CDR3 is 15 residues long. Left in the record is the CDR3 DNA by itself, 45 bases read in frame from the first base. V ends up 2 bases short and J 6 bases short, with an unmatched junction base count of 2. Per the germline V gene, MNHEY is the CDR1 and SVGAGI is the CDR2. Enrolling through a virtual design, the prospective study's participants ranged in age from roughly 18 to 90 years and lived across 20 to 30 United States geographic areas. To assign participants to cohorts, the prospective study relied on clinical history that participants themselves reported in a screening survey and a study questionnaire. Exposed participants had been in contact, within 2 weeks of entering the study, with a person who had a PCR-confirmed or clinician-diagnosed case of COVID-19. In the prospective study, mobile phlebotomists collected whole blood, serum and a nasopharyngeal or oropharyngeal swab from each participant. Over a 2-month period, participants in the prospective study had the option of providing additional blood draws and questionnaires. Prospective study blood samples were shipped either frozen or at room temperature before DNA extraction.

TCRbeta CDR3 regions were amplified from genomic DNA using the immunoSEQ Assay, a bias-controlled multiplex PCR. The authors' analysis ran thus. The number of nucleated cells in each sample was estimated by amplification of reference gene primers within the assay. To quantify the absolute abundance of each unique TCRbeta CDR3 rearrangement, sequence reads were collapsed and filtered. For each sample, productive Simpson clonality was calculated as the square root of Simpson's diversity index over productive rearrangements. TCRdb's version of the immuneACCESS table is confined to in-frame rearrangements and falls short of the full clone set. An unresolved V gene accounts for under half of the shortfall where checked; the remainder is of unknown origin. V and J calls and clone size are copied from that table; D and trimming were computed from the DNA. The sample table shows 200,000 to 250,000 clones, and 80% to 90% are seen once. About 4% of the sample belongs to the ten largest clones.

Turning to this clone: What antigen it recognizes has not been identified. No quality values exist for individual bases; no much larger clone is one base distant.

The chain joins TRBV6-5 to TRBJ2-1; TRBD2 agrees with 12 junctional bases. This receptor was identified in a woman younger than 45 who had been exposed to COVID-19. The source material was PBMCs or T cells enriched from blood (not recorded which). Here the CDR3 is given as CASSYLAGGSNEQFF. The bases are TGTGCCAGCAGTTACCTAGCGGGAGGGTCCAATGAGCAGTTCTTC.